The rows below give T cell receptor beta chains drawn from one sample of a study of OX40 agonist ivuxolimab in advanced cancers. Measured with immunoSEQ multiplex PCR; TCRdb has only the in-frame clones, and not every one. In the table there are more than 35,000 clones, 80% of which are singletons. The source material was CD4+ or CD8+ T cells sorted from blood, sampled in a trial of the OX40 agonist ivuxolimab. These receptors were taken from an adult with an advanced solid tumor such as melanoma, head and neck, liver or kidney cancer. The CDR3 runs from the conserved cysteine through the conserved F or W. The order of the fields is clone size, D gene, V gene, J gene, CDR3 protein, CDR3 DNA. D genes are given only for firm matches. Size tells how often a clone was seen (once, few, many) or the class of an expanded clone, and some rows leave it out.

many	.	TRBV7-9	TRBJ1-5	CASSLGTQPQHF	TGTGCCAGCAGCCTGGGTACTCAGCCCCAGCATTTT
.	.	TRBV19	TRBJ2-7	CASSIFPGSYEQYF	TGTGCCAGTAGTATTTTTCCTGGATCGTACGAGCAGTACTTC
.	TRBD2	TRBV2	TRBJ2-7	CASSGGGVLEQYF	TGTGCCAGCAGTGGGGGGGGAGTCTTAGAGCAGTACTTC
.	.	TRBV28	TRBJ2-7	CASSPPGTSAYEQYF	TGTGCCAGCAGTCCACCAGGGACTTCTGCCTACGAGCAGTACTTC
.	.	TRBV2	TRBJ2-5	CATGGTEPYF	TGTGCCACCGGGGGGACAGAGCCGTACTTC
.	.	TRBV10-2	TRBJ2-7	CASRGGAYEQYF	TGCGCCAGCCGTGGTGGGGCCTACGAGCAGTACTTC
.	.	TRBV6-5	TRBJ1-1	CASSYSNHRVDEAFF	TGTGCCAGCAGTTACTCGAATCACAGGGTGGATGAAGCTTTCTTT
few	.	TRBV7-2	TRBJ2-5	CASSMPGTQETQYF	TGTGCCAGCAGCATGCCCGGGACCCAAGAGACCCAGTACTTC
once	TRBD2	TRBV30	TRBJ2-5	CAWAGGRQETQYF	TGTGCCTGGGCGGGGGGGCGACAAGAGACCCAGTACTTC
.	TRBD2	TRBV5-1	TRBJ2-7	CASSLSTSGSGVYEQYF	TGCGCCAGCAGCTTGTCAACTAGCGGGAGCGGAGTTTACGAGCAGTACTTC
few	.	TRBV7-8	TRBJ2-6	CASSRRNPDGANVLTF	TGTGCCAGCAGTCGAAGGAACCCCGATGGGGCCAACGTCCTGACTTTC
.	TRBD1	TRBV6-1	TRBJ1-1	CASSKTGGTEAFF	TGTGCCAGCAGCAAGACAGGGGGAACTGAAGCTTTCTTT
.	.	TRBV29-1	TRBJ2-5	CSVTTGSETQYF	TGCAGCGTGACTACAGGGTCGGAGACCCAGTACTTC
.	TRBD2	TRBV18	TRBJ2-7	CASSDRTSGRSEQYF	TGTGCCAGCTCGGACAGGACTAGCGGGAGAAGCGAGCAGTACTTC
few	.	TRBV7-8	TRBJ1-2	CASSLVWAASNYGYTF	TGTGCCAGCAGCTTAGTATGGGCAGCCTCTAACTATGGCTACACCTTC
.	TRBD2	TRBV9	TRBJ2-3	CASSPRGGVTDTQYF	TGTGCCAGCAGCCCCCGGGGGGGGGTCACAGATACGCAGTATTTT
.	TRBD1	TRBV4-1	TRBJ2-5	CASSRGQGLETQYF	TGCGCCAGCAGCCGAGGACAGGGGCTAGAGACCCAGTACTTC
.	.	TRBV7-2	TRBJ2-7	CASSLGEGEQYF	TGTGCCAGCAGCTTAGGTGAAGGAGAGCAGTACTTC
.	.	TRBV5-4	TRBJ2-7	CATLDLRSEQYF	TGTGCCACTCTGGACTTGCGCTCCGAGCAGTACTTC
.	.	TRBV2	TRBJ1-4	CASSSSGANEKLFF	TGTGCCAGCAGCAGCTCCGGGGCGAATGAAAAACTGTTTTTT
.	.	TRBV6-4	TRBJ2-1	CASRPAPSSYNEQFF	TGTGCCAGCAGGCCAGCGCCAAGCTCCTACAATGAGCAGTTCTTC
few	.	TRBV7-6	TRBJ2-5	CASSLAGQGAGETQYF	TGTGCCAGCAGCTTGGCGGGGCAGGGAGCCGGAGAGACCCAGTACTTC